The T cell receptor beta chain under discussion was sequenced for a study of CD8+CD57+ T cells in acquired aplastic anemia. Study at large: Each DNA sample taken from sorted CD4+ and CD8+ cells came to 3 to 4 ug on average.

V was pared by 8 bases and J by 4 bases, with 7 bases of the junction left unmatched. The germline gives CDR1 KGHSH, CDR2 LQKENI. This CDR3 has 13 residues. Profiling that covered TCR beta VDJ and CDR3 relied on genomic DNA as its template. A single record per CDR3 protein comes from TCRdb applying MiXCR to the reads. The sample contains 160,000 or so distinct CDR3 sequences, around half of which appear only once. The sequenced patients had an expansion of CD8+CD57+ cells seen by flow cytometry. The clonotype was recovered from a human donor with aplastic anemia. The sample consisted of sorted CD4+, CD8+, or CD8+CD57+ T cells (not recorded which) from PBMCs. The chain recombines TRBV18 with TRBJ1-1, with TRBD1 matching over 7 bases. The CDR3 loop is CASATGEGTEAFF. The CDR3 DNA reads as TGTGCCAGCGCCACAGGGGAGGGCACTGAAGCTTTCTTT.